This is a list of T cell receptor beta chains from one sample in a study of identical twins. One entry per CDR3 protein results from TCRdb running MiXCR on the 5' RACE reads. This table holds a few hundred thousand distinct CDR3 sequences, around 9.6% found once. The data were also submitted as part of a second study, on yellow fever vaccine responses in identical twins.

The sequenced material came from PBMCs. These receptor sequences come from a woman between 18 and 29 years old in good health. CDR3s include the opening cysteine and the closing phenylalanine or tryptophan. Fields, in order: J gene, V gene, CDR3 protein.

TRBJ2-5	TRBV3-1	CASSHKIGNLETQYF
TRBJ1-3	TRBV6-5	CASSYGPSSGNTIYF
TRBJ2-7	TRBV2	CASSPRTGSNEQYF
TRBJ2-3	TRBV20-1	CSAEDDLLSTDTQYF
TRBJ2-6	TRBV5-6	CASGGGTGPSFGANVLTF
TRBJ2-3	TRBV2	CASNTLAGETTDTQYF
TRBJ2-5	TRBV2	CASSATSGGKETQYF
TRBJ2-3	TRBV10-3	CAISEEGQGLGTDTQYF
TRBJ2-7	TRBV18	CASSPLGQGSYEQYF
TRBJ2-3	TRBV2	CTLCFPRLAGVVTDTQYF
TRBJ2-7	TRBV20-1	CSARDRTGGLAYEQYF
TRBJ2-3	TRBV20-1	CSASTLAGGSDTQYF
TRBJ2-2	TRBV6-5	CASSYSLPGPQETGELFF
TRBJ1-1	TRBV27	CASSAGQISTEAFF
TRBJ2-5	TRBV15	CATSSSSGGSRETQYF
TRBJ2-7	TRBV18	CASLQGQGASYEQYF
TRBJ2-2	TRBV12-3/TRBV12-4	CASSLPPTGELFF